This T cell receptor beta chain was identified during a study of ipilimumab plus nivolumab after autologous stem cell transplantation. This CDR3 comprises 15 residues. The germline V gene encodes CDR1 KGHSH and CDR2 LQKENI. With 6 bases clipped from V and 10 bases from J, the junction kept 8 bases outside the gene matches. The table came from immunoSEQ multiplex PCR; TCRdb's copy has only in-frame clones and leaves some out. The sample includes roughly 25,000 clones, more than 70% of them seen just once. The input for sequencing was PBMCs, taken in a trial of ipilimumab plus nivolumab as post-transplant consolidation. The receptor was derived from a male donor with diffuse large B-cell lymphoma. J is TRBJ2-2 and V is TRBV18, with 13 bases lining up with TRBD2. For the CDR3, the DNA is TGTGCCAGCTCGGCGCGGACTAGCGGGGGCGAGGAGCTGTTTTTT. It codes for CASSARTSGGEELFF.